The 13 T cell receptor beta chains below were found in one sample sequenced in a study of blood T cell repertoires in COVID-19. The method was immunoSEQ multiplex PCR; TCRdb's version includes in-frame clones alone and lacks a portion of them. Of 200,000 to 250,000 clones detected, 83% appear once; the ten largest clones hold approximately 4%. Sample: PBMCs or T cells enriched from blood (not recorded which). The receptors derive from a woman aged 40 to 50 who had been exposed to COVID-19.

The chain has TRBV11-2 and TRBJ2-7; the D gene is possibly TRBD1 (6 bases). The length of the CDR3 is 14 residues. Trimming stripped 5 bases from V and 1 base from J, with 12 bases between. Per the germline V gene, CDR1 is SGHAT and CDR2 is FQNNGV. CDR3 amino acids: CASSHGQLSYEQYF. The CDR3 bases are TGTGCCAGCAGCCATGGACAGTTATCCTACGAGCAGTACTTC.

The chain recombines TRBV3-1 (or the pseudogene TRBV3-2) with TRBJ1-1, with D possibly being TRBD1 (6 bases). Trimming left V 0 bases short and J 6 bases short, with 11 bases between. This CDR3 spans 14 amino acids. Looked up from germline, CDR1 is LGHDT and CDR2 is YNNKEL (reference sequence). Written as DNA, the CDR3 is TGTGCCAGCAGCCAAGAACAGGGAAGGGCTGAAGCTTTCTTT. The encoded protein is CASSQEQGRAEAFF.

The genes are TRBV3-1 (or the pseudogene TRBV3-2) and TRBJ1-2, with D perhaps matching TRBD1 (5 bases). V was pared by 6 bases and J by 1 base, with 15 bases between. The CDR3 consists of 15 residues. Germline V gives CDR1 LGHDT, CDR2 YNNKEL (reference sequence). The CDR3 here is CASSLRQGHNYGYTF. CDR3 DNA sequence: TGTGCCAGCAGTCTCCGCCAGGGCCATAACTATGGCTACACCTTC.

J is TRBJ2-3 and V is TRBV28, with TRBD2 matching 11 bases. CDR1 and CDR2 (germline): MDHEN, SYDVKM. J gave up 2 bases and V 6 bases, and 7 bases lay outside the gene matches. The CDR3 totals 16 residues. The CDR3: CASSPSGGRNTDTQYF. DNA of the CDR3: TGTGCCAGCAGCCCTAGCGGGGGGCGTAACACAGATACGCAGTATTTT.

The chain recombines TRBV24-1 with TRBJ1-2, with 7 bases fitting TRBD1. The CDR3 has 16 residues. J gave up 3 bases and V 5 bases, and 11 bases lay outside the gene matches. CDR1 is KGHDR, CDR2 SFDVKD, per germline. CDR3 sequence (DNA): TGTGCCACCAGTGGCCCACGGGGACAGAGCTACTATGGCTACACCTTC. Its translation: CATSGPRGQSYYGYTF.

The V and J genes are TRBV11-1 and TRBJ2-5; perhaps TRBD2 as D (6 bases). V gave up 5 bases and J gave up 10 bases, with 14 bases separating them. Germline loops: CDR1 SGHAT, CDR2 FQDESV (reference sequence). There are 12 residues in the CDR3. The CDR3 region is CASSPRRDGQYF. The DNA for the CDR3 is TGTGCCAGCAGCCCTCGGAGGGACGGCCAGTACTTC.

The V gene is TRBV24-1, the J gene TRBJ2-3; a possible D gene is TRBD2 (6 bases). The CDR3 is 13 residues long. Trimming shortened V by 12 bases and J by 2 bases, and 14 bases separated the two germline ends. Germline lookup yields CDR1 KGHDR and CDR2 SFDVKD. The CDR3 sequence: CAAGSKLTDTQYF. CDR3 in DNA: TGTGCCGCCGGGAGCAAACTCACAGATACGCAGTATTTT.

This chain joins TRBV6-5 and TRBJ2-3; no definite D call. Trimming took 5 bases from V and 4 from J, leaving 4 bases between them. The CDR3 loop spans 11 amino acids. Germline V gene sequence: CDR1 MNHEY, CDR2 SVGAGI. The CDR3 loop reads CASSQSDTQYF. As DNA, the CDR3 is TGTGCCAGCAGTCAGTCAGATACGCAGTATTTT.

As concerns this clone: The DNA is left out, because the CDR3 cannot be placed on it with certainty; the CDR3 is given as TCRdb lists it. The rearrangement joins TRBV21-1 to TRBJ1-3; the table names TRBD1, a call not compared with the DNA. TRBV21-1 is an annotated pseudogene. Ends included, the CDR3 has 18 residues. CDR3 loop: CASSKAVGQGISGNTIYF.

The chain is built from TRBV19 and TRBJ1-1, with D uncertain. Per the germline V gene, CDR1 is LNHDA and CDR2 is SQIVND (reference sequence). This CDR3 has 14 residues. V shed 3 bases and J shed 1 base, with 9 bases lying between them. CDR3 loop: CASSIQAWNTEAFF. In nucleotides, the CDR3 is TGTGCCAGTAGTATTCAAGCCTGGAACACTGAAGCTTTCTTT.

The chain links TRBV7-9 to TRBJ1-2; 9 bases fit TRBD1. V shed 5 bases and J 5 bases; nucleotides not matched to a gene: 9. The germline V gene has CDR1 SEHNR and CDR2 FQNEAQ (reference sequence). CDR3 length: 15 residues. The CDR3 reads CASSQWNRGRYGYTF. CDR3 nucleotide sequence: TGTGCCAGCAGCCAATGGAACAGGGGGCGGTATGGCTACACCTTC.

In its sample, this clone was seen a few times. The chain joins TRBV5-1 to TRBJ1-2, with 8 bases lining up with TRBD1. Germline CDR1 SGHRS, CDR2 YFSETQ. The trim removed 5 bases at V and 6 bases at J, leaving 6 bases unmatched. This CDR3 is built from 13 residues. This CDR3 reads CASSSTGGHGYTF. The CDR3 coding sequence is TGCGCCAGCAGTTCCACAGGGGGTCATGGCTACACCTTC.

The chain recombines TRBV4-3 with TRBJ1-5; 7 nucleotides agree with TRBD1. The CDR3 totals 14 residues. The germline V gene encodes CDR1 LGHNA and CDR2 YSLEER. V dropped 4 bases and J dropped 2; count of bases not matched to a gene: 2. As DNA, the CDR3 is TGCGCCAGCAGCCCGGGACAGCGCAATCAGCCCCAGCATTTT. Translated: CASSPGQRNQPQHF.